The 13 T cell receptor beta chains below were found in one sample sequenced in a study of T cell repertoires in cytomegalovirus infection. Each CDR3 protein is one row after TCRdb ran MiXCR on the reads. The data show 250,000 or so distinct CDR3 sequences, around 8.7% seen once. The sequenced sample was PBMCs. The receptors derive from a human donor in good health (CMV status not recorded). Some clones in this sample may be carry-over from other donors' samples.

Ten or more counts support this clonotype. The chain joins TRBV5-1 to TRBJ2-5; D is perhaps TRBD2 (6 bases). CDR3 size: 15 residues. CDR1 and CDR2 from the germline V gene are SGHRS and YFSETQ. Trimming took off 3 bases at V and 4 bases at J, with 16 bases between the two ends. CDR3 protein: CASSSREPGTETQYF. The CDR3 DNA follows: TGCGCCAGCAGCTCCCGGGAGCCGGGGACAGAGACCCAGTACTTC.

This clonotype was counted ten times or more. The rearrangement links TRBV20-1 to TRBJ2-7, with D unresolved. This CDR3 comprises 13 residues. The germline V gene has CDR1 DFQATT and CDR2 SNEGSKA (reference sequence). Trimming removed 3 bases at V and 7 bases at J, with 16 bases between. CDR3 in amino acids: CSARDGSFGEQYF. In DNA form, the CDR3 reads TGCAGTGCTAGGGACGGGTCCTTTGGAGAGCAGTACTTC.

As to this clonotype: This may come from a read error, since a much larger clone is one base off. The rearrangement links TRBV7-6 to TRBJ1-5, with unresolved D. This CDR3 contains 14 residues. From germline, CDR1 is SGHVS and CDR2 FNYEAQ. The DNA for the CDR3 is TGTGCCGGCAGCTCGCCCCTGTCCAATCAGCCCCAGCATTTT. Protein sequence: CAGSSPLSNQPQHF.

In this sample, this clonotype turned up a few times. This chain links TRBV12-3 or TRBV12-4 with TRBJ2-7; TRBD2 is a possible D gene (6 bases). The CDR3 loop spans 14 amino acids. V shed 6 bases and J shed 7 bases, with 19 bases lying between them. CDR3 protein: CASRGDFGWEEQYF. CDR3 nucleotides: TGTGCCAGCAGGGGGGACTTTGGTTGGGAGGAGCAGTACTTC.

Comments on this clonotype: A read error is possible here, since a much larger clone lies one base away. The chain's CDR3 is CSSSLRGRSNEKLFF. The CDR3 DNA is TGTTCCAGCAGCTTAAGGGGACGGAGCAATGAAAAACTGTTTTTT. The chain has TRBV7-3 and TRBJ1-4; weak D call: TRBD1 (5 bases). This CDR3 is 15 amino acids long. Germline-derived CDR1 and CDR2 are SGHTA and FQGTGA.

The sample holds a few counts of this clonotype. V is TRBV29-1 and J is TRBJ2-7; D is perhaps TRBD2 (5 bases). Germline V gene lookup returns CDR1 SQVTM and CDR2 ANQGSEA. The CDR3 consists of 12 residues. Deletions cut 4 bases from V and 6 bases from J, with 13 bases between. The CDR3 here is CSVATRRGEQYF. CDR3 nucleotide sequence: TGCAGCGTTGCTACTAGGCGAGGCGAGCAGTACTTC.

CDR3 in DNA: TGTGCCAGTAGTATAAGGTCGGCGGACTACGAGCAGTACTTC. As protein: CASSIRSADYEQYF. The gene calls are TRBV19 and TRBJ2-7; no definite D call. Germline CDR1 LNHDA, CDR2 SQIVND (reference sequence). The ends were cut back, 2 bases at V and 3 bases at J, with 11 bases in the middle. The CDR3 totals 14 residues.

At least ten counts were recorded for this clonotype. The V gene is TRBV7-6, the J gene TRBJ1-4, with TRBD1 matching over 10 bases. J gave up 7 bases and V 5 bases, and 7 bases lay outside the gene matches. The germline V gene encodes CDR1 SGHVS and CDR2 FNYEAQ. The CDR3 extends over 15 amino acids. DNA of the CDR3: TGTGCCAGCAGCACGTCGAGGACAGGGGGTGAAAAACTGTTTTTT. Amino acid sequence: CASSTSRTGGEKLFF. Drawing the rest from reference TRBV7-6 and TRBJ1-4, the complete variable domain is GAGVSQSPRYKVTKRGQDVALRCDPISGHVSLYWYRQALGQGPEFLTYFNYEAQQDKSGLPNDRFSAERPEGSISTLTIQRTEQRDSAMYRCASSTSRTGGEKLFFGSGTQLSVL.

This clonotype was seen repeatedly, ten times or more. The genes are TRBV14 and TRBJ2-6, with 7 bases fitting TRBD1. Germline CDR1 reads SGHDN; CDR2 reads FVKESK. This CDR3 has 16 residues. The V segment lost 4 bases and the J segment 2 bases; nucleotides outside the gene matches: 5. CDR3 in DNA: TGTGCCAGCAGCCCTGGGACAGCAGCTGGGGCCAACGTCCTGACTTTC. Protein: CASSPGTAAGANVLTF.

The rearrangement links TRBV28 to TRBJ2-2; possibly TRBD1 for D (6 bases). The V and J ends lost 6 bases and 4 bases respectively, with 18 bases between them. CDR1 is MDHEN and CDR2 is SYDVKM in the germline V gene. This CDR3 has 16 amino acids. The CDR3 DNA reads as TGTGCCAGCAGAACGCGGCAGGGGTTTAGCACCGGGGAGCTGTTTTTT. This gives the protein CASRTRQGFSTGELFF.

This clonotype came up a few times. This chain links TRBV5-1 with TRBJ1-6; D is unclear. Trimming left V 1 base short and J 7 bases short, with 9 bases between. This CDR3 is built from 14 residues. Germline CDR1 SGHRS, CDR2 YFSETQ. CDR3 sequence (DNA): TGCGCCAGCAGCTTGATAATCGGGAATTCACCCCTCCACTTT. It codes for CASSLIIGNSPLHF. Together with reference TRBV5-1 and TRBJ1-6, the CDR3 gives the full variable domain: KAGVTQTPRYLIKTRGQQVTLSCSPISGHRSVSWYQQTPGQGLQFLFEYFSETQRNKGNFPGRFSGRQFSNSRSEMNVSTLELGDSALYLCASSLIIGNSPLHFGNGTRLTVT.

This clonotype was recorded many times. V is TRBV20-1 and J is TRBJ1-5; 12 bases are a match to TRBD1. Per germline, CDR1 DFQATT and CDR2 SNEGSKA (reference sequence). The J segment lost 6 bases and the V segment lost 6 bases, leaving 6 bases of the junction unmatched. The CDR3 is made up of 14 amino acids. CDR3 DNA sequence: TGCAGTGCATGGGACAGGGGGCGAGGTCAGCCCCAGCATTTT. Translation: CSAWDRGRGQPQHF.

The chain uses TRBV7-8 and TRBJ2-7; maybe TRBD1 (5 bases). The germline CDR1 and CDR2 sequences are SGHVS and FQNEAQ. V gave up 6 bases and J gave up 5 bases, with 14 bases separating them. This CDR3 region has 13 residues. The CDR3 loop is CASRLRGSNEQYF. The CDR3 DNA reads as TGTGCCAGCAGGCTAAGGGGTAGCAACGAGCAGTACTTC. The variable domain in full, with the rest retrieved from reference TRBV7-8 and TRBJ2-7, is GAGVSQSPRYKVAKRGQDVALRCDPISGHVSLFWYQQALGQGPEFLTYFQNEAQLDKSGLPSDRFFAERPEGSVSTLKIQRTQQEDSAVYLCASRLRGSNEQYFGPGTRLTVT.